This passage covers 23 T cell receptor beta chains from one sample sequenced in a study of shared clonotypes between healthy human individuals. TCRdb keeps only in-frame clones here, not all; method: immunoSEQ multiplex PCR. Of more than 400,000 clones listed, approximately 95% were seen once; the top ten hold about 0.068%. Material: naive CD4+ T cells sorted from blood. Documented subset: CD45RA+ positively selected. These receptor sequences come from a woman in her 30s in good health.

The chain employs TRBV18 and TRBJ2-2; D might be TRBD2 (6 bases). Trimming left V 1 base short and J 6 bases short, with 12 bases between. The CDR3 sequence is 15 residues long. Germline lookup yields CDR1 KGHSH and CDR2 LQKENI. CDR3 nucleotide sequence: TGTGCCAGCTCACCACAGGAGGGCCCGTCCGGGGAGCTGTTTTTT. It specifies CASSPQEGPSGELFF.

The rearrangement joins TRBV7-8 to TRBJ1-5, with D possibly being TRBD1 (6 bases). The germline gives CDR1 SGHVS, CDR2 FQNEAQ. The CDR3 consists of 14 residues. With 1 base removed from V and 6 bases from J, the gap between germline ends came to 10 bases. CDR3 protein: CASSLVGTLQPQHF. Here the CDR3 DNA reads TGTGCCAGCAGCTTAGTAGGGACACTTCAGCCCCAGCATTTT.

This chain connects TRBV28 to TRBJ2-7; 9 positions match TRBD1. Germline assignment: CDR1 MDHEN and CDR2 SYDVKM. The CDR3 is made up of 16 amino acids. V lost 5 bases to trimming and J lost 3 bases; unmatched junction nucleotides: 11. The CDR3 bases are TGTGCCAGCAGTAGACCGGGGGACAGGGACTACTACGAGCAGTACTTC. Translated: CASSRPGDRDYYEQYF. Using reference TRBV28 and TRBJ2-7 for the parts outside the CDR3, the full variable domain is DVKVTQSSRYLVKRTGEKVFLECVQDMDHENMFWYRQDPGLGLRLIYFSYDVKMKEKGDIPEGYSVSREKKERFSLILESASTNQTSMYLCASSRPGDRDYYEQYFGPGTRLTVT.

J is TRBJ2-5 and V is TRBV7-2; weak D call: TRBD2 (6 bases). V was cut by 8 bases and J by 3 bases, with 13 bases left in between. The length of the CDR3 is 13 residues. CDR1 is SGHTA and CDR2 is FQGNSA in the germline V gene. For the CDR3, the DNA is TGTGCCAGCCGGCGGGGAAGTGAAGAGACCCAGTACTTC. Its protein product is CASRRGSEETQYF.

The chain uses TRBV6-5 and TRBJ1-4; no definite D call. Germline V CDR1 and CDR2: MNHEY, SVGAGI. The V and J ends lost 4 bases and 4 bases respectively, with 7 bases between them. CDR3 length: 13 residues. CDR3 DNA: TGTGCCAGCAGTTCTGGTATTAATGAAAAACTGTTTTTT. Translating it yields CASSSGINEKLFF.

This clone is a singleton in its sample. The genes are TRBV28 and TRBJ2-1; 8 bases are a match to TRBD2. The CDR3 is made up of 18 amino acids. The junction had 15 bases not matched to a gene; V was cut back by 3 bases and J by 5 bases. Germline V gene data show CDR1 as MDHEN and CDR2 as SYDVKM. CDR3 protein: CASSFPLLLAGPHNEQFF. Here the CDR3 DNA reads TGTGCCAGCAGTTTCCCCCTCCTGCTAGCGGGCCCCCACAATGAGCAGTTCTTC.

This chain links TRBV7-9 with TRBJ1-2; perhaps TRBD1 as D (5 bases). Germline loops: CDR1 SEHNR, CDR2 FQNEAQ (reference sequence). This CDR3 contains 19 residues. Trimming left V 5 bases short and J 0 bases short, with 25 bases between. CDR3 region: CASSASPGTALVANYGYTF. The CDR3 region has the DNA TGTGCCAGCAGCGCCAGCCCCGGGACGGCGTTAGTTGCTAACTATGGCTACACCTTC.

This chain joins TRBV5-1 and TRBJ2-1; no clear D gene. The CDR3 extends over 15 amino acids. V shed 0 bases and J shed 7 bases, with 14 bases lying between them. Germline V gene lookup returns CDR1 SGHRS and CDR2 YFSETQ. DNA for the CDR3: TGCGCCAGCAGCTTGGGCGACCAGGAGTGGAATGAGCAGTTCTTC. Translation: CASSLGDQEWNEQFF. The full variable domain, with the rest looked up from reference TRBV5-1 and TRBJ2-1, is KAGVTQTPRYLIKTRGQQVTLSCSPISGHRSVSWYQQTPGQGLQFLFEYFSETQRNKGNFPGRFSGRQFSNSRSEMNVSTLELGDSALYLCASSLGDQEWNEQFFGPGTRLTVL.

The chain recombines TRBV28 with TRBJ2-3; 8 bases fit TRBD2. Losses at the gene ends were 6 bases for V and 1 base for J; bases not matched to a gene: 15. This CDR3 spans 18 amino acids. From germline, CDR1 is MDHEN and CDR2 SYDVKM. The CDR3 is CASSHYNPREVGTDTQYF. The CDR3 bases are TGTGCCAGCAGCCACTACAACCCGCGGGAGGTCGGCACAGATACGCAGTATTTT.

This clone was observed once. This chain uses TRBV7-6 with TRBJ2-7; D may be TRBD2 (5 bases). The CDR3 covers 14 residues. With 5 bases removed from V and 5 bases from J, the gap between germline ends came to 16 bases. CDR1 and CDR2 from the germline V gene are SGHVS and FNYEAQ. CDR3 residues: CASSLRLGGDEQYF. The CDR3 DNA sequence: TGTGCCAGCAGCCTGCGCCTCGGAGGCGACGAGCAGTACTTC.

The J gene is TRBJ1-2, the V gene TRBV28; TRBD1 is a possible D gene (6 bases). Trimming pared 3 bases from V and 2 bases from J, leaving 10 bases between. Germline-derived CDR1 and CDR2 are MDHEN and SYDVKM. The CDR3 spans 14 residues. Here the CDR3 DNA reads TGTGCCAGCAGTTTCGGACAGCTCAACTATGGCTACACCTTC. Translation gives CASSFGQLNYGYTF.

This sequence joins TRBV29-1 and TRBJ2-1; D possibly corresponds to TRBD2 (6 bases). Germline V gene data show CDR1 as SQVTM and CDR2 as ANQGSEA. The CDR3 spans 15 residues. V lost 3 bases, J lost 3 bases, and 15 bases lay in between. CDR3 residues: CSVDGGMGLYNEQFF. The CDR3 bases are TGCAGCGTTGATGGCGGGATGGGGCTCTACAATGAGCAGTTCTTC.

This clone was detected only once. The chain links TRBV2 to TRBJ1-4, with 7 nucleotides matching TRBD1. The CDR3 spans 13 residues. V dropped 7 bases and J dropped 7; count of bases not matched to a gene: 6. CDR1 SNHLY and CDR2 FYNNEI come from the germline V gene. This chain's CDR3 is CASTRTGGEKLFF. The CDR3 DNA follows: TGTGCCAGCACCAGGACAGGTGGTGAAAAACTGTTTTTT.

This clone was counted a single time. The chain recombines TRBV29-1 with TRBJ2-1; possible D gene TRBD1, 8 bases. The CDR3 runs 15 residues. Per germline, CDR1 SQVTM and CDR2 ANQGSEA. V dropped 6 bases and J dropped 1 base, with 16 bases sitting between them. The CDR3 protein is CSVEQGGESYNEQFF. CDR3 bases: TGCAGCGTGGAACAGGGGGGGGAGTCCTACAATGAGCAGTTCTTC.

This clone was detected a few times. The CDR3 sequence: CASRKTGWTEAFF. The DNA of the CDR3 is TGTGCCAGCAGGAAAACAGGGTGGACTGAAGCTTTCTTT. The genes are TRBV14 and TRBJ1-1, with D tentatively TRBD1 (6 bases). V was trimmed by 6 bases and J by 5 bases, leaving 13 bases between them. Germline V lookup: CDR1 SGHDN, CDR2 FVKESK. This CDR3 is built from 13 residues.

CDR3 sequence: CASSSGTTYNEQFF. The CDR3 nucleotides read TGTGCCAGCAGTAGCGGGACAACCTACAATGAGCAGTTCTTC. The chain uses TRBV28 and TRBJ2-1, with D maybe TRBD2 (7 bases). This CDR3 is 14 amino acids long. The germline CDR1 and CDR2 sequences are MDHEN and SYDVKM. The V and J ends lost 5 bases and 2 bases respectively, with 10 bases between them.

This clone has a single count. The chain has TRBV15 and TRBJ1-2; D is unresolved. The CDR3 is 16 residues long. CDR1 is LNHNV and CDR2 is YYDKDF in the germline V gene (reference sequence). V was clipped by 3 bases and J by 0 bases, with 14 bases between them. CDR3 nucleotide sequence: TGTGCCACCAGCAGGCTAAGGGCAGGAGCTAACTATGGCTACACCTTC. This codes for CATSRLRAGANYGYTF.

The chain has TRBV29-1 and TRBJ1-2, with D uncertain. The V end was cut by 7 bases, the J end by 4 bases, with 7 bases between. The CDR3 sequence is 10 residues long. CDR1 is SQVTM and CDR2 is ANQGSEA in the germline V gene. The CDR3 sequence: CSDGPYGYTF. CDR3 nucleotide sequence: TGCAGCGACGGACCCTATGGCTACACCTTC.

The genes are TRBV19 and TRBJ2-3, with 7 nucleotides matching TRBD1. V shed 8 bases and J 2 bases; nucleotides not matched to a gene: 10. CDR3 length: 15 residues. CDR1 LNHDA and CDR2 SQIVND come from the germline V gene (reference sequence). The CDR3 region has the DNA TGTGCCAGTCGCAAGGGGGCGAGAAACACAGATACGCAGTATTTT. Protein: CASRKGARNTDTQYF.

V usage is TRBV14 and J usage is TRBJ2-3; D not resolved. V shed 1 base and J shed 0 bases, with 11 bases lying between them. CDR3 length: 16 amino acids. Per the germline V gene, CDR1 is SGHDN and CDR2 is FVKESK. The CDR3 protein is CASSQVRSSSTDTQYF. The CDR3 nucleotides are TGTGCCAGCAGCCAAGTTAGGTCCTCTAGCACAGATACGCAGTATTTT.

The V and J genes are TRBV27 and TRBJ2-7; D is tentatively TRBD1 or TRBD2 (5 bases each). The CDR3 spans 15 residues. Between the trimmed V and J ends, which lost 6 bases and 0 bases, there was a span of 15 bases. Germline V gene sequence: CDR1 MNHEY, CDR2 SMNVEV (reference sequence). The CDR3 reads CASSHWGKSSYEQYF. The CDR3, as DNA: TGTGCCAGCAGCCACTGGGGGAAAAGCTCCTACGAGCAGTACTTC.

Here the CDR3 reads CASSPLAGSRDTQYF. CDR3 in DNA: TGTGCCAGCAGCCCACTAGCGGGCTCTAGAGATACGCAGTATTTT. J is TRBJ2-3 and V is TRBV11-2, with 9 bases matching TRBD2. This CDR3 spans 15 amino acids. Germline V gene sequence: CDR1 SGHAT, CDR2 FQNNGV. With 5 bases clipped from V and 5 bases from J, the junction kept 8 bases outside the gene matches. Full variable domain (rest looked up from reference TRBV11-2 and TRBJ2-3): EAGVAQSPRYKIIEKRQSVAFWCNPISGHATLYWYQQILGQGPKLLIQFQNNGVVDDSQLPKDRFSAERLKGVDSTLKIQPAKLEDSAVYLCASSPLAGSRDTQYFGPGTRLTVL.

The chain uses TRBV5-4 and TRBJ2-1; 7 nucleotides align to TRBD1. From germline, CDR1 is SGHNT and CDR2 YYREEE (reference sequence). V shed 4 bases and J 3 bases; nucleotides not matched to a gene: 4. This CDR3 spans 14 amino acids. This CDR3 reads CASSTGQLYNEQFF. Written as DNA, the CDR3 is TGTGCCAGCAGCACGGGACAGCTCTACAATGAGCAGTTCTTC.